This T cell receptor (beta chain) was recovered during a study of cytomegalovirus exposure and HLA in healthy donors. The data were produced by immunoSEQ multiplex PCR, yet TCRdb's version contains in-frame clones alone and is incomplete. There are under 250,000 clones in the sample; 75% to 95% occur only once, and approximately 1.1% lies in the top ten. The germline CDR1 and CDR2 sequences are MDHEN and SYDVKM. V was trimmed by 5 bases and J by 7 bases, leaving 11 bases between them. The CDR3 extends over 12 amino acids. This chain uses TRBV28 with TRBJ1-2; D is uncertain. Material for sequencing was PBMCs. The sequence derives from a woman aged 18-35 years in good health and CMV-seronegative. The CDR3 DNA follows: TGTGCCAGCAGTGTAAACCCCAGTGGCTACACCTTC. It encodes CASSVNPSGYTF.